Listed below are T cell receptor beta chains from one sample, sequenced in a study of blood T cell repertoires in COVID-19. Some clones are missing from TCRdb's copy, which holds only in-frame ones; the method was immunoSEQ multiplex PCR. Of 90,000 to 120,000 clones in the sample, over 75% were seen once. Sequencing was performed on peripheral blood. Every receptor here comes from a human donor in a cohort sampled during active COVID-19. Both conserved end residues are part of each CDR3. Size is stated for part of the rows, as once, few or many counts, or as a class when the clone is expanded.

TRBJ1-2,once,TRBV29-1,18,CSAGDGERTGGAYYGYTF
TRBJ2-1,-,TRBV19,15,CASIPGIGGPNEQFF
TRBJ1-3,-,TRBV3-1/TRBV3-2,18,CASSPHILRQALGNTIYF
TRBJ2-1,-,TRBV11-2,15,CASSLDWAGYNEQFF
TRBJ2-4,-,TRBV6-5,15,CASSTQGADWDIQYF
TRBJ2-7,-,TRBV3-1/TRBV3-2,15,CASSFRSGGAREQYF
TRBJ1-1,-,TRBV2,18,CASPPGGGISIRNTEAFF
TRBJ2-3,-,TRBV27,14,CASSSQEGQDTQYF
TRBJ2-7,-,TRBV2,14,CASSEGAGSYEQYF
TRBJ1-2,-,TRBV28,14,CASSPVSGADGYTF
TRBJ2-3,-,TRBV4-1,16,CASRRVEAGDTDTQYF
TRBJ2-7,many,TRBV11-2,14,CAKNGGLTPYEQYF
TRBJ2-7,-,TRBV19,14,CASSIQGGFYEQYF
TRBJ2-3,-,TRBV4-2,15,CASSRSSTDTDTQYF
TRBJ1-2,-,TRBV30,13,CAWNMQGDYGYTF
TRBJ2-1,few,TRBV11-2,16,CASSLGGTGFGNEQFF
TRBJ2-2,-,TRBV6-5,14,CASSYGTGSGELFF
TRBJ2-6,-,TRBV7-9,19,CASSPARDSKLSGANVLTF
TRBJ1-1,few,TRBV5-4,16,CASSLTPGGRNTEAFF
TRBJ2-1,few,TRBV5-6,15,CASTRADLAGNEQFF
TRBJ2-7,-,TRBV6-5,15,CASSWGITGAYEQYF
TRBJ1-2,-,TRBV9,13,CASSAGTGYGYTF
TRBJ2-5,once,TRBV28,15,CASSPGLAGSETQYF
TRBJ1-4,-,TRBV19,15,CASSIRTQTNEKLFF
TRBJ1-4,-,TRBV18,15,CASSNQTGPGEKLFF
TRBJ2-7,-,TRBV24-1,13,CASGEGVAYEQYF
TRBJ1-2,-,TRBV30,13,CACGTGVGYGYTF
TRBJ1-1,-,TRBV5-1,14,CASSLQGGNTEAFF
TRBJ2-3,once,TRBV28,17,CASSLAREDYSTDTQYF
TRBJ1-1,-,TRBV5-1,16,CASSLRGTGGNTEAFF
TRBJ2-1,-,TRBV24-1,15,CATSEPTGFSNEQFF
TRBJ2-5,-,TRBV10-2,14,CASSGVQGRETQYF
TRBJ2-3,-,TRBV27,15,CASSPLAGAYDTQYF
TRBJ2-1,-,TRBV5-1,13,CASSFSTRNEQFF
TRBJ1-1,-,TRBV14,14,CASSNTGPYTEAFF
TRBJ2-7,-,TRBV14,14,CASSGLAGDYEQYF
TRBJ2-7,-,TRBV27,14,CASSSDRTAYEQYF
TRBJ1-4,-,TRBV3-1/TRBV3-2,12,CASSLQGSKLFF
TRBJ1-5,-,TRBV7-8,19,CASSLAGTISGPSNQPQHF
TRBJ2-3,-,TRBV5-1,14,CASHIAGGTDTQYF
TRBJ2-7,-,TRBV12-5,18,CASGPSSRGVYYSYEQYF
TRBJ1-1,-,TRBV19,14,CASSIVGRGTEAFF
TRBJ1-2,-,TRBV19,16,CASSKRPGQGISGYTF
TRBJ1-2,-,TRBV24-1,14,CATSDSDRGYGYTF
TRBJ2-5,once,TRBV13,15,CASSPRDRGTETQYF
TRBJ2-7,-,TRBV5-1,16,CASSPGLAGSFDEQYF
TRBJ2-5,-,TRBV6-5,14,CASSYSLSQETQYF
TRBJ2-3,-,TRBV29-1,17,CSAIMGARGGWGDTQYF
TRBJ2-7,once,TRBV11-1,15,CASSLWDSDTYEQYF
TRBJ1-1,-,TRBV19,14,CASSVGLRNTEAFF
TRBJ1-2,-,TRBV7-2,14,CASSPRGETDGYTF
TRBJ2-5,-,TRBV4-1,16,CASSPIERGTPQTQYF